The 26 T cell receptor beta chains reported below all come from one sample, sequenced in a study of cytotoxic CD8 clonotypes in ibrutinib-treated CLL. Libraries were prepared by immunoSEQ multiplex PCR; TCRdb keeps only in-frame clonotypes and omits some of them. Among some 63,000 clones listed, just over 90% were seen once. The specimen comprised PBMCs, sampled after 12 months of ibrutinib treatment. Source of these receptors: a human donor with chronic lymphocytic leukemia.

The rearrangement links TRBV7-9 to TRBJ2-2; 7 nucleotides agree with TRBD1. The junction had 7 bases not matched to a gene; V was cut back by 1 base and J by 5 bases. The germline V gene encodes CDR1 SEHNR and CDR2 FQNEAQ (reference sequence). The CDR3 covers 16 residues. CDR3 protein: CASSLVGDRVTGELFF. DNA for the CDR3: TGTGCCAGCAGCTTAGTGGGGGACAGAGTGACCGGGGAGCTGTTTTTT.

This clone is a singleton in its sample. CDR3 in amino acids: CASSPTDRGNEKLFF. The DNA of the CDR3 is TGTGCCAGCTCACCGACCGACAGGGGTAATGAAAAACTGTTTTTT. The gene calls are TRBV18 and TRBJ1-4; 8 positions match TRBD1. V gave up 3 bases and J gave up 4 bases; unmatched junction bases: 4. CDR1 is KGHSH, CDR2 LQKENI, per germline. The CDR3 contains 15 residues.

This clone was observed a single time. The chain employs TRBV5-1 and TRBJ2-3, with 14 nucleotides matching TRBD2. V was clipped by 4 bases and J by 3 bases; unmatched bases: 7. The CDR3 length is 17 residues. The germline gives CDR1 SGHRS, CDR2 YFSETQ. CDR3 in amino acids: CASSPGGLAGATDTQYF. The CDR3 DNA sequence: TGCGCCAGCAGCCCTGGGGGACTAGCGGGAGCGACAGATACGCAGTATTTT.

V gene TRBV19 combines with J gene TRBJ2-7, with a tentative D call TRBD1 (6 bases). The V gene's germline CDR1 is LNHDA and CDR2 SQIVND (reference sequence). V was pared by 4 bases and J by 1 base, with 11 bases between. The CDR3 sequence is 14 residues long. DNA for the CDR3: TGTGCCAGTAGTACCTTACAGGGTTCCTACGAGCAGTACTTC. Translation: CASSTLQGSYEQYF.

V is TRBV19 and J is TRBJ1-5, with a weak D call TRBD1 (6 bases). The CDR3 totals 16 residues. V was clipped by 7 bases and J by 3 bases, with 19 bases between them. Germline CDR1 reads LNHDA; CDR2 reads SQIVND (reference sequence). CDR3 sequence (DNA): TGTGCCAGTACCCGACAGGCTCACACCAACAATCAGCCCCAGCATTTT. This translates into CASTRQAHTNNQPQHF.

This chain connects TRBV7-9 to TRBJ2-1; TRBD2 aligns across 11 bases. Per the germline V gene, CDR1 is SEHNR and CDR2 is FQNEAQ (reference sequence). Germline trimming cut 0 bases from V and 9 bases from J; bases unmatched to any gene: 1. CDR3 length: 14 residues. The chain's CDR3 is CASSLAGTSGEQFF. The CDR3 DNA sequence: TGTGCCAGCAGCTTAGCGGGGACTAGCGGTGAGCAGTTCTTC.

V and J are TRBV2 and TRBJ2-7; TRBD1 agrees at 7 bases. V shed 7 bases and J 5 bases; nucleotides not matched to a gene: 11. This CDR3 has 14 residues. The germline V gene has CDR1 SNHLY and CDR2 FYNNEI. CDR3 residues: CASNYRGSVDEQYF. DNA of the CDR3: TGTGCCAGCAATTACAGGGGTTCAGTTGACGAGCAGTACTTC.

The chain carries TRBV28 and TRBJ2-7, with 9 bases that match TRBD1. The CDR3 runs 15 residues. The trim removed 1 base at V and 2 bases at J, leaving 3 bases unmatched. Germline CDR1 and CDR2: MDHEN and SYDVKM. DNA of the CDR3: TGTGCCAGCAGTTTATTACAGGGGGCGGCCTACGAGCAGTACTTC. Its translation is CASSLLQGAAYEQYF.

The chain uses TRBV4-3 and TRBJ2-7; D perhaps matches TRBD1 (5 bases). Trimming pared 4 bases from V and 3 bases from J, leaving 22 bases between. This CDR3 comprises 17 residues. In germline, CDR1 is LGHNA, CDR2 YSLEER. The CDR3 loop reads CASSPLSTEVVGYEQYF. As DNA, the CDR3 is TGCGCCAGCAGCCCCTTGTCGACAGAGGTCGTCGGCTACGAGCAGTACTTC.

The V gene is TRBV5-5, the J gene TRBJ2-7; 7 nucleotides align to TRBD1. The CDR3 spans 13 residues. After removal of 3 bases from V and 7 bases from J, the junction contained 7 bases not matched to a gene. The germline CDR1 and CDR2 sequences are SGHKS and YYEKEE (reference sequence). DNA of the CDR3: TGTGCCAGCAGCTGGGACAGCCCCGGGGAGCAGTACTTC. This sequence encodes CASSWDSPGEQYF. Full variable domain (rest looked up from reference TRBV5-5 and TRBJ2-7): DAGVTQSPTHLIKTRGQQVTLRCSPISGHKSVSWYQQVLGQGPQFIFQYYEKEERGRGNFPDRFSARQFPNYSSELNVNALLLGDSALYLCASSWDSPGEQYFGPGTRLTVT.

The chain recombines TRBV30 with TRBJ2-1; the match to TRBD2 covers 8 bases. The V gene end was trimmed by 0 bases and the J gene end by 2 bases; junction bases not matched to a gene: 0. The germline V gene has CDR1 GTSNPN and CDR2 SVGIG (reference sequence). The length of the CDR3 is 14 residues. CDR3 nucleotides: TGTGCCTGGAGTGTAGCGGGAGCCTACAATGAGCAGTTCTTC. It encodes CAWSVAGAYNEQFF.

The J gene is TRBJ1-3, the V gene TRBV30, with D hard to call. The V end lost 1 base, the J end lost 0 bases, and 10 bases lay between the germline ends. The CDR3 is 15 amino acids. From germline, CDR1 is GTSNPN and CDR2 SVGIG (reference sequence). Written as DNA, the CDR3 is TGTGCCTGGAGTGGTGTCTTCTCCTCTGGAAACACCATATATTTT. It yields the protein CAWSGVFSSGNTIYF.

This clone was seen a single time. The chain joins TRBV25-1 to TRBJ1-2; 8 bases map to TRBD1. CDR3 length equals 15 residues. V lost 8 bases and J lost 8; bases outside the gene matches: 16. The germline CDR1 and CDR2 sequences are MGHDK and SYGVNS. The CDR3 loop reads CASSGQGRGFSGYTF. CDR3 nucleotide sequence: TGTGCCAGCTCAGGACAGGGTAGAGGTTTTAGCGGCTACACCTTC.

With respect to this clone: One junction end does not reproduce the germline sequence, and a read error may be involved. The chain has TRBV6-5 and TRBJ2-7; 10 positions agree with TRBD2. Germline V lookup: CDR1 MNHEY, CDR2 SVGAGI. The CDR3 contains 15 residues. The CDR3 DNA is TGTGCCAGCGGTTATAGCGGGAGGAGCTCCTACGAGCAGTACTTC. Translated: CASGYSGRSSYEQYF.

This chain connects TRBV29-1 to TRBJ2-1; no clear D gene. This CDR3 spans 13 amino acids. Germline V gene sequence: CDR1 SQVTM, CDR2 ANQGSEA. V lost 5 bases to trimming and J lost 5 bases, with 13 bases between them. In DNA, the CDR3 is TGCAGCGTTTCACCCGGTGGGAACAATGAGCAGTTCTTC. It translates to CSVSPGGNNEQFF.

CDR3 nucleotides: TGTGCCTGGACAGTACCCGCCACAGATACGCAGTATTTT. Its protein product is CAWTVPATDTQYF. This chain joins TRBV30 and TRBJ2-3; D remains ambiguous. Germline CDR1 GTSNPN, CDR2 SVGIG (reference sequence). There are 13 residues in the CDR3. The V and J ends lost 4 bases and 2 bases respectively, with 10 bases between them.

The gene calls are TRBV5-1 and TRBJ2-1, with TRBD1 matching 9 bases. The CDR3 is 16 residues long. The germline V gene has CDR1 SGHRS and CDR2 YFSETQ. Germline trimming cut 0 bases from V and 6 bases from J; bases unmatched to any gene: 7. The CDR3 region is CASSLVSGTGSNEQFF. CDR3 DNA: TGCGCCAGCAGCTTGGTTTCCGGGACAGGGTCCAATGAGCAGTTCTTC. The full variable domain, rest sourced from reference TRBV5-1 and TRBJ2-1, is KAGVTQTPRYLIKTRGQQVTLSCSPISGHRSVSWYQQTPGQGLQFLFEYFSETQRNKGNFPGRFSGRQFSNSRSEMNVSTLELGDSALYLCASSLVSGTGSNEQFFGPGTRLTVL.

This clone was detected once. This chain links TRBV30 with TRBJ1-4; D is undetermined. CDR3 length: 13 residues. V was trimmed by 4 bases and J by 1 base, leaving 7 bases between them. Germline CDR1 and CDR2: GTSNPN and SVGIG (reference sequence). The CDR3 here is CAWTAGTNEKLFF. The DNA of the CDR3 is TGTGCCTGGACCGCGGGAACTAATGAAAAACTGTTTTTT.

This clone has a single count. CDR3 nucleotide sequence: TGTGCCAGCAGCCACGGCCTGCAAGGTTACAATGAGCAGTTCTTC. This sequence encodes CASSHGLQGYNEQFF. The chain recombines TRBV4-2 with TRBJ2-1; D remains ambiguous. Germline CDR1 reads LGHNA; CDR2 reads YNFKEQ. The CDR3 consists of 15 residues. The V and J ends lost 3 bases and 4 bases respectively, with 13 bases between them.

This clone occurred once. V and J are TRBV10-3 and TRBJ2-5; the D gene is possibly TRBD2 (6 bases). This CDR3 is built from 15 residues. Germline V gene data show CDR1 as ENHRY and CDR2 as SYGVKD. Deletions cut 2 bases from V and 4 bases from J, with 14 bases between. CDR3 in amino acids: CAISEAGGNGETQYF. The CDR3 DNA is TGTGCCATCAGTGAGGCGGGCGGGAATGGAGAGACCCAGTACTTC.

The V and J genes are TRBV28 and TRBJ2-7; D unclear. CDR3 length equals 14 residues. Trimming pared 2 bases from V and 3 bases from J, leaving 11 bases between. CDR1 is MDHEN, CDR2 SYDVKM, per germline. Here the CDR3 DNA reads TGTGCCAGCAGTTTAACGAATCAGTTCTACGAGCAGTACTTC. It yields the protein CASSLTNQFYEQYF.

This clone was detected once. The chain couples TRBV7-9 to TRBJ2-7, with TRBD2 matching 9 bases. This CDR3 is built from 16 residues. J lost 3 bases, V lost 5 bases, and 11 bases had no gene match. From germline, CDR1 is SEHNR and CDR2 FQNEAQ (reference sequence). The CDR3: CASSIVGREGFYEQYF. In DNA, the CDR3 is TGTGCCAGCAGCATCGTGGGGCGGGAGGGATTCTACGAGCAGTACTTC.

The chain joins TRBV11-3 to TRBJ2-3; 9 bases agree with TRBD2. V lost 5 bases, J lost 1 base, and 1 base stayed unmatched. The CDR3 contains 14 residues. CDR1 and CDR2 from the germline V gene are SGHNT and YENEEA. CDR3 bases: TGTGCCAGCAGCCGGACTAGCGGCACAGATACGCAGTATTTT. Translation gives CASSRTSGTDTQYF.

The chain couples TRBV9 to TRBJ2-2, with 7 bases matching TRBD1. J lost 4 bases, V lost 4 bases, and 7 bases had no gene match. From germline, CDR1 is SGDLS and CDR2 YYNGEE. This CDR3 contains 15 residues. CDR3 amino acids: CASSTRDRPTGELFF. The CDR3 coding sequence is TGTGCCAGCAGCACTCGGGACAGACCCACCGGGGAGCTGTTTTTT.

V is TRBV9 and J is TRBJ2-1; 9 positions match TRBD1. This CDR3 comprises 18 residues. After removal of 0 bases from V and 3 bases from J, the junction contained 10 bases not matched to a gene. The V gene's germline CDR1 is SGDLS and CDR2 YYNGEE. Written as DNA, the CDR3 is TGTGCCAGCAGCGTAGAGGGACAGGGCTTTTCGCTCTACAATGAGCAGTTCTTC. The encoded protein is CASSVEGQGFSLYNEQFF.

This clone came up once. The rearrangement uses TRBV29-1 and TRBJ1-2; 7 bases match TRBD1. CDR3 length: 12 amino acids. After removal of 4 bases from V and 3 bases from J, the junction contained 2 bases not matched to a gene. Per germline, CDR1 SQVTM and CDR2 ANQGSEA. CDR3 protein: CSVAQGDYGYTF. Here the CDR3 DNA reads TGCAGCGTTGCTCAGGGGGACTATGGCTACACCTTC. The full variable domain, rest sourced from reference TRBV29-1 and TRBJ1-2, is SAVISQKPSRDICQRGTSLTIQCQVDSQVTMMFWYRQQPGQSLTLIATANQGSEATYESGFVIDKFPISRPNLTFSTLTVSNMSPEDSSIYLCSVAQGDYGYTFGSGTRLTVV.